A single sample is the source of the 28 T cell receptor beta chains below, sequenced in a study of blood T cell repertoires in COVID-19. Produced via immunoSEQ multiplex PCR; TCRdb's table is partial and in-frame only. Among more than 65,000 clones listed, 70% to 75% were seen once. What was sequenced was peripheral blood. The receptors originated from a woman between 65 and 79 years old with acute or convalescent COVID-19.

The CDR3 DNA is TGTGCCAGCGGGGGACAGGGGAACACTGAAGCTTTCTTT. This gives the protein CASGGQGNTEAFF. The V gene is TRBV19, the J gene TRBJ1-1; 9 bases agree with TRBD1. The CDR3 extends over 13 amino acids. The J segment lost 1 base and the V segment lost 9 bases, leaving 3 bases of the junction unmatched. The germline V gene has CDR1 LNHDA and CDR2 SQIVND (reference sequence).

This clone was found once. This chain connects TRBV5-4 to TRBJ2-7; no reliable D call. CDR3 size: 11 residues. V dropped 3 bases and J dropped 3 bases, with 4 bases sitting between them. Germline CDR1 is SGHNT and CDR2 is YYREEE (reference sequence). This CDR3 is CASSYGYEQYF. CDR3 DNA: TGTGCCAGCAGCTACGGCTACGAGCAGTACTTC.

This chain joins TRBV14 and TRBJ1-2; TRBD1 might be the D (5 bases). Trimming took off 4 bases at V and 5 bases at J, with 17 bases between the two ends. There are 15 residues in the CDR3. Per germline, CDR1 SGHDN and CDR2 FVKESK. The CDR3 loop is CASSLQGAEFYGYTF. Written as DNA, the CDR3 is TGTGCCAGCAGCCTTCAAGGGGCCGAGTTTTATGGCTACACCTTC.

This chain connects TRBV19 to TRBJ1-5; D is uncertain. The CDR3 runs to 13 residues. V was cut by 4 bases and J by 3 bases, with 7 bases left in between. Germline V gives CDR1 LNHDA, CDR2 SQIVND (reference sequence). CDR3 DNA: TGTGCCAGTAGTAACGGGGTCAATCAGCCCCAGCATTTT. Residues: CASSNGVNQPQHF.

The chain has TRBV14 and TRBJ2-1; 7 bases are shared with TRBD1. Germline V gene data show CDR1 as SGHDN and CDR2 as FVKESK. This CDR3 comprises 20 residues. With V trimmed by 4 bases and J by 0 bases, 18 bases remained unmatched. The CDR3 DNA is TGTGCCAGCAGCCCATTCAGGGGCCAAAATGGGACAGACTCCTACAATGAGCAGTTCTTC. Amino acids: CASSPFRGQNGTDSYNEQFF. The variable domain in full, with the rest retrieved from reference TRBV14 and TRBJ2-1, is EAGVTQFPSHSVIEKGQTVTLRCDPISGHDNLYWYRRVMGKEIKFLLHFVKESKQDESGMPNNRFLAERTGGTYSTLKVQPAELEDSGVYFCASSPFRGQNGTDSYNEQFFGPGTRLTVL.

The chain carries TRBV2 and TRBJ1-2; 8 nucleotides agree with TRBD1. Germline V CDR1 and CDR2: SNHLY, FYNNEI. The CDR3 has 14 amino acids. With 5 bases clipped from V and 5 bases from J, the junction kept 7 bases outside the gene matches. The CDR3 bases are TGTGCCAGCAGTCCCGGACAGGGCGGTTATGGCTACACCTTC. As protein: CASSPGQGGYGYTF.

This chain uses TRBV7-8 with TRBJ2-7; possible D gene TRBD2, 5 bases. The CDR3 covers 13 residues. Deletions cut 2 bases from V and 5 bases from J, with 10 bases between. Germline values: CDR1 SGHVS, CDR2 FQNEAQ. Written as DNA, the CDR3 is TGTGCCAGCAGCTTAAAACTAGGTAACGAGCAGTACTTC. This gives the protein CASSLKLGNEQYF.

The V call is TRBV5-1, the J call TRBJ2-1, with D perhaps TRBD2 (7 bases). Germline V CDR1 and CDR2: SGHRS, YFSETQ. The CDR3 is made up of 16 amino acids. The V and J ends lost 4 bases and 6 bases respectively, with 20 bases between them. In nucleotides, the CDR3 is TGCGCCAGCAGCCGCGAGGGGGGGCGAAAGTCCAATGAGCAGTTCTTC. As protein: CASSREGGRKSNEQFF.

This clone was found once. The CDR3 coding sequence is TGTGCCAGCAGCCCCAGGGGTGACTATGGCTACACCTTC. Its protein is CASSPRGDYGYTF. The V call is TRBV5-6, the J call TRBJ1-2; D possibly corresponds to TRBD1 (6 bases). CDR3 size: 13 residues. Germline V CDR1 and CDR2: SGHDT, YYEEEE. V was shortened by 4 bases and J by 3 bases, with 10 bases between the two germline ends.

The chain combines TRBV6-5 with TRBJ1-5; 7 bases match TRBD1. The CDR3 extends over 13 amino acids. The V segment lost 5 bases and the J segment 4 bases; nucleotides outside the gene matches: 2. Germline CDR1 MNHEY, CDR2 SVGAGI. The DNA for the CDR3 is TGTGCCAGCAGTCAGGGGGTAAATCAGCCCCAGCATTTT. Translated: CASSQGVNQPQHF.

This sequence joins TRBV29-1 and TRBJ1-1, with TRBD1 matching over 12 bases. V gave up 8 bases and J gave up 7 bases; unmatched junction bases: 14. CDR1 is SQVTM and CDR2 is ANQGSEA in the germline V gene. The CDR3 has 15 residues. This CDR3 reads CSTPGTGGGGVEAFF. CDR3 nucleotides: TGCAGCACTCCCGGGACAGGGGGCGGTGGTGTTGAAGCTTTCTTT.

The V and J genes are TRBV6-4 and TRBJ1-3; D is ambiguous. CDR3 size: 13 residues. CDR1 and CDR2 from the germline V gene are MRHNA and SNTAGT. Trimming removed 4 bases from V and 4 bases from J, with 8 bases in between. The CDR3, as DNA: TGTGCCAGCAGTGCCGACGGGGGAAACACCATATATTTT. It is translated as CASSADGGNTIYF.

This chain joins TRBV5-1 and TRBJ1-5, with TRBD1 as a possible D gene (5 bases). The CDR3 sequence is 15 residues long. Germline CDR1 is SGHRS and CDR2 is YFSETQ. The ends were cut back, 0 bases at V and 2 bases at J, with 9 bases in the middle. CDR3 nucleotides: TGCGCCAGCAGCTTGGCGGGGACTGGCAATCAGCCCCAGCATTTT. Its translation is CASSLAGTGNQPQHF. Using reference TRBV5-1 and TRBJ1-5 for the parts outside the CDR3, the full variable domain is KAGVTQTPRYLIKTRGQQVTLSCSPISGHRSVSWYQQTPGQGLQFLFEYFSETQRNKGNFPGRFSGRQFSNSRSEMNVSTLELGDSALYLCASSLAGTGNQPQHFGDGTRLSIL.

This clone occurred a few times. This chain uses TRBV4-3 with TRBJ1-1; the D is unclear. Looked up from germline, CDR1 is LGHNA and CDR2 is YSLEER. The CDR3 extends over 16 amino acids. V lost 6 bases and J 0 bases, leaving 17 bases between the germline ends. In DNA form, the CDR3 reads TGCGCCAGCAGTCAGGAGATCGGGATTTTGAACACTGAAGCTTTCTTT. This gives the protein CASSQEIGILNTEAFF.

The gene calls are TRBV25-1 and TRBJ1-1; no clear D gene. Germline loops: CDR1 MGHDK, CDR2 SYGVNS. The CDR3 has 13 residues. Trimming left V 0 bases short and J 5 bases short, with 7 bases between. The CDR3 loop reads CASSEYPRTEAFF. The DNA of the CDR3 is TGTGCCAGCAGTGAATACCCTCGGACTGAAGCTTTCTTT. Complete variable domain (other parts from reference TRBV25-1 and TRBJ1-1): EADIYQTPRYLVIGTGKKITLECSQTMGHDKMYWYQQDPGMELHLIHYSYGVNSTEKGDLSSESTVSRIRTEHFPLTLESARPSHTSQYLCASSEYPRTEAFFGQGTRLTVV.

The V gene is TRBV5-6, the J gene TRBJ1-2, with 7 bases matching TRBD1. Trimming removed 2 bases from V and 4 bases from J; junction bases left unmatched: 5. The CDR3 contains 14 residues. Per the germline V gene, CDR1 is SGHDT and CDR2 is YYEEEE. The CDR3 here is CASSFRGLGYGYTF. In DNA form, the CDR3 reads TGTGCCAGCAGCTTTAGGGGGCTAGGCTATGGCTACACCTTC.

This chain's CDR3 is CASSSRLWGQGQIGYGYTF. In nucleotides, the CDR3 is TGTGCCAGCAGCTCAAGACTATGGGGGCAGGGGCAAATCGGCTATGGCTACACCTTC. The chain links TRBV28 to TRBJ1-2; a possible D gene is TRBD1 (6 bases). Trimming left V 6 bases short and J 4 bases short, with 30 bases between. The V gene's germline CDR1 is MDHEN and CDR2 SYDVKM. This CDR3 region has 19 residues.

The CDR3 reads CASRSRGLDDNEQFF. In DNA, the CDR3 is TGTGCCAGCAGGAGTCGGGGACTAGATGACAATGAGCAGTTCTTC. The chain recombines TRBV3-1 (or the pseudogene TRBV3-2) with TRBJ2-1; the match to TRBD2 covers 8 bases. Germline V gene lookup returns CDR1 LGHDT and CDR2 YNNKEL (reference sequence). V shed 6 bases, J shed 5 bases, and the junction held 9 bases outside the gene matches. This CDR3 has 15 amino acids.

The V and J genes are TRBV5-1 and TRBJ2-7; D possibly corresponds to TRBD1 (5 bases). Trimming left V 2 bases short and J 2 bases short, with 8 bases between. The CDR3 is made up of 13 amino acids. Germline CDR1 SGHRS, CDR2 YFSETQ. Written as DNA, the CDR3 is TGCGCCAGCAGCTTACAGGAGACCTACGAGCAGTACTTC. Its protein product is CASSLQETYEQYF.

The chain recombines TRBV3-1 (or the pseudogene TRBV3-2) with TRBJ1-1, with no clear D. This CDR3 is 17 amino acids long. Germline V gene sequence: CDR1 LGHDT, CDR2 YNNKEL (reference sequence). Trimming cost V 4 bases and J 4 bases, with 22 bases left between them. The CDR3 DNA is TGTGCCAGCAGCCCTCCGGGAAGTAGGATATCGGCCACTGAAGCTTTCTTT. Translated: CASSPPGSRISATEAFF.

The genes are TRBV28 and TRBJ1-6, with 9 bases identical to TRBD1. The V gene's germline CDR1 is MDHEN and CDR2 SYDVKM. V was pared by 9 bases and J by 7 bases, with 10 bases of the junction left unmatched. The CDR3 sequence is 15 residues long. CDR3 in DNA: TGTGCCAGTTTTCCCCCCGGGACAGGGAATTCACCCCTCCACTTT. Translation: CASFPPGTGNSPLHF.

This clone was observed a few times. The chain recombines TRBV11-2 with TRBJ2-7; D is possibly TRBD2 (5 bases). Trimming cost V 2 bases and J 7 bases, with 12 bases left between them. The CDR3 covers 13 residues. Germline V gene sequence: CDR1 SGHAT, CDR2 FQNNGV. CDR3 sequence: CASSLSGGGEQYF. CDR3 coding DNA: TGTGCCAGCAGCTTAAGCGGTGGAGGAGAGCAGTACTTC. Full variable domain (remainder filled in from reference TRBV11-2 and TRBJ2-7): EAGVAQSPRYKIIEKRQSVAFWCNPISGHATLYWYQQILGQGPKLLIQFQNNGVVDDSQLPKDRFSAERLKGVDSTLKIQPAKLEDSAVYLCASSLSGGGEQYFGPGTRLTVT.

The genes are TRBV11-2 and TRBJ2-1; TRBD1 might be the D (5 bases). With 0 bases removed from V and 7 bases from J, the gap between germline ends came to 16 bases. The germline CDR1 and CDR2 sequences are SGHAT and FQNNGV. This CDR3 contains 16 residues. CDR3 sequence: CASSLDLAGLNNEQFF. The DNA of the CDR3 is TGTGCCAGCAGCTTAGATCTCGCAGGGCTGAATAATGAGCAGTTCTTC. The full variable domain, with the rest looked up from reference TRBV11-2 and TRBJ2-1, is EAGVAQSPRYKIIEKRQSVAFWCNPISGHATLYWYQQILGQGPKLLIQFQNNGVVDDSQLPKDRFSAERLKGVDSTLKIQPAKLEDSAVYLCASSLDLAGLNNEQFFGPGTRLTVL.

This clone appeared once. The J gene is TRBJ2-7, the V gene TRBV3-1 (or the pseudogene TRBV3-2); possibly TRBD1 for D (6 bases). V was shortened by 3 bases and J by 7 bases, with 19 bases between the two germline ends. Germline V lookup: CDR1 LGHDT, CDR2 YNNKEL (reference sequence). The length of the CDR3 is 15 residues. The CDR3 is CASSQSRAGDGEQYF. CDR3 coding DNA: TGTGCCAGCAGCCAGTCCAGGGCAGGGGATGGGGAGCAGTACTTC.

Only a few counts were recorded for this clone. The J gene is TRBJ1-5, the V gene TRBV7-9, with D possibly matching TRBD1 (6 bases). V was trimmed by 2 bases and J by 6 bases, leaving 14 bases between them. The CDR3 spans 15 residues. The germline CDR1 and CDR2 sequences are SEHNR and FQNEAQ (reference sequence). CDR3 region: CASSLPGGPGQPQHF. The CDR3 DNA sequence: TGTGCCAGCAGCTTACCCGGGGGGCCGGGTCAGCCCCAGCATTTT. Using reference TRBV7-9 and TRBJ1-5 for the parts outside the CDR3, the full variable domain is DTGVSQNPRHKITKRGQNVTFRCDPISEHNRLYWYRQTLGQGPEFLTYFQNEAQLEKSRLLSDRFSAERPKGSFSTLEIQRTEQGDSAMYLCASSLPGGPGQPQHFGDGTRLSIL.

This clone was picked up a small number of times. The rearrangement joins TRBV6-6 to TRBJ2-7, with 7 bases aligning to TRBD2. J lost 5 bases, V lost 2 bases, and 0 bases had no gene match. The CDR3 contains 12 residues. Germline CDR1 and CDR2: MNHNY and SVGAGI (reference sequence). The CDR3 loop is CASSYAGDEQYF. The CDR3, as DNA: TGTGCCAGCAGTTACGCGGGGGACGAGCAGTACTTC.

The V call is TRBV7-2, the J call TRBJ1-1; 7 bases are shared with TRBD1. The germline CDR1 and CDR2 sequences are SGHTA and FQGNSA. The CDR3 is 14 residues long. V gave up 1 base and J gave up 4 bases; unmatched junction bases: 3. CDR3 sequence (DNA): TGTGCCAGCAGCTTAGAGACAGGGACCACTGAAGCTTTCTTT. This gives the protein CASSLETGTTEAFF.

J is TRBJ2-7 and V is TRBV5-1; 9 bases agree with TRBD1. Trimming cost V 4 bases and J 5 bases; bases outside gene matches: 10. There are 15 residues in the CDR3. The germline gives CDR1 SGHRS, CDR2 YFSETQ. CDR3 in DNA: TGCGCCAGCAGCCGCGCCGGGACAGGGAAAGACGAGCAGTACTTC. Translating it yields CASSRAGTGKDEQYF.